A selection of T cell receptor beta chains follows, all from one sample in a study of cytomegalovirus exposure and HLA in healthy donors. TCRdb's copy holds only in-frame clones and misses some; the assay was immunoSEQ multiplex PCR. The table lists about 200,000 clones, roughly 83% of them singletons. Sequenced input: PBMCs. All receptors come from a woman between 18 and 29 years old in good health and CMV-seronegative. Both conserved end residues are part of each CDR3. The D gene is left open where the match is weak. Size is omitted from some rows. Given values are once, few, many or a class for expanded clones.

D gene	J gene	clone size	V gene	CDR3 DNA	CDR3 protein
.	TRBJ2-7	.	TRBV19	TGTGCCAGTAGTATAAGACTAGCCTACGAGCAGTACTTC	CASSIRLAYEQYF
TRBD2	TRBJ2-1	once	TRBV5-4	TGTGCCAGCAACTTGAACCCGGGACTAGCGGGAATGAATGAGCAGTTCTTC	CASNLNPGLAGMNEQFF
.	TRBJ2-5	.	TRBV18	TGTGCCAGCTCACCAACGGCGGCGTACCAAGAGACCCAGTACTTC	CASSPTAAYQETQYF
.	TRBJ1-1	.	TRBV4-1	TGCGCCAGCAGCCAAGAGCCCTCTAGGGGGTACACTGAAGCTTTCTTT	CASSQEPSRGYTEAFF
.	TRBJ1-3	.	TRBV4-1	TGCGCCAGCAGCCTAAGAGAGGGTGTATCTGGAAACACCATATATTTT	CASSLREGVSGNTIYF
TRBD1	TRBJ1-1	.	TRBV5-1	TGCGCCAGCAGTCTTACAGGGGACGTGAACACTGAAGCTTTCTTT	CASSLTGDVNTEAFF
.	TRBJ2-7	.	TRBV9	TGTGCCAGCAGCGGACGGGACCGAACCTACGAGCAGTACTTC	CASSGRDRTYEQYF
.	TRBJ2-5	.	TRBV25-1	TGTGCCAGCAGTGAATTCCAGGGCTTTCAAGAGACCCAGTACTTC	CASSEFQGFQETQYF
.	TRBJ1-2	.	TRBV30	TGTGCCTGGGGGGGCCTGAGCCCCGCGAATGGCTACACCTTC	CAWGGLSPANGYTF
.	TRBJ2-7	few	TRBV28	TGTGCCAGCAGCTCGGCCTTTTCCTACGAGCAGTACTTC	CASSSAFSYEQYF
.	TRBJ2-1	.	TRBV27	TGTGCCAGCAGTTTAGGGAGCCCCTACAATGAGCAGTTCTTC	CASSLGSPYNEQFF
TRBD2	TRBJ2-1	.	TRBV7-9	TGTGCCAGCAGCTTAGTACCAGGACTAGTTGGGGGAGGGAATGAGCAGTTCTTC	CASSLVPGLVGGGNEQFF
.	TRBJ2-7	few	TRBV5-1	TGCGCCAGCAGCTTGTGGCGAGGGCCGACCTACGAGCAGTACTTC	CASSLWRGPTYEQYF
TRBD2	TRBJ2-2	.	TRBV9	TGTGCCAGCAGCGTAGGTCTAGCGGGCATCACCGGGGAGCTGTTTTTT	CASSVGLAGITGELFF
.	TRBJ2-1	.	TRBV19	TGTGCCAGTAGTATGGTCAGCGTCAATGAGCAGTTCTTC	CASSMVSVNEQFF
.	TRBJ1-3	.	TRBV6-5	TGTGCCAGCAGTTACGACCCGGCTTCTGGAAACACCATATATTTT	CASSYDPASGNTIYF
.	TRBJ1-2	.	TRBV2	TGTGCCAGCAGCGACGACACGCGCGGCTACACCTTC	CASSDDTRGYTF
TRBD2	TRBJ2-5	.	TRBV15	TGTGCCACCAGCAGAGATCGGGGGGGAGCGGAGACCCAGTACTTC	CATSRDRGGAETQYF
.	TRBJ2-6	.	TRBV15	TGTGCCACCAGCAGAGGGTTGGTCTCTGGGGCCAACGTCCTGACTTTC	CATSRGLVSGANVLTF
.	TRBJ2-7	.	TRBV2	TGTGCCAGCACTGAGGAGGGGGCCTTAGGCTACGAGCAGTACTTC	CASTEEGALGYEQYF
.	TRBJ2-7	once	TRBV27	TGTGCCAGCAGTTTACGGGACGGGGGTTCCTACGAGCAGTACTTC	CASSLRDGGSYEQYF
TRBD1	TRBJ1-4	few	TRBV2	TGTGCCAGCAGTGCCCTGACAGGGGACGAAAAACTGTTTTTT	CASSALTGDEKLFF
.	TRBJ2-3	.	TRBV7-8	TGTGCCAGCAGCTCCGAAGCCTACCTAGGAGATACGCAGTATTTT	CASSSEAYLGDTQYF